These 11 T cell receptor beta chains were all obtained from the same sample, sequenced in a study of CD8+ T cells in alopecia areata. Cutaneous lymph nodes were pooled and cells sorted by CD4, CD8alpha, NKG2D, NKG2ACE and more. Sequencing relied on a cDNA template that was reverse transcribed from extracted RNA. TCRdb keeps only in-frame clones here, not all; method: immunoSEQ multiplex PCR. This sample carries approximately 10,000 clones, none of them present only once. Sequencing input: CD8+ T cells sorted from a lymph node. The receptors here all came from a C3H/HeJ mouse with alopecia areata. This strain's MHC haplotype is H2-k.

This clone counts as medium-sized. Gene and germline names: mouse. The read ends 4 residues early relative to the CDR3; the germline J gene fills the gap. V is TRBV13-1 and J is TRBJ2-2, with 11 positions matching TRBD1. Germline V gene data show CDR1 as NSHNY and CDR2 as SYGAGN. This CDR3 has 17 residues. After removal of 0 bases from V and 0 bases from J, the junction contained 1 base not matched to a gene. CDR3 sequence reads: CASSDAGQGANTGQLYF. The CDR3 DNA, read in part, is TGTGCCAGCAGTGATGCGGGACAGGGGGCAAACACCGGG.

At least ten counts were recorded for this clone. Mouse gene names apply. The sequence runs out 4 residues before the end of the CDR3; the remainder is reconstructed from the germline J gene. This chain links TRBV1 with TRBJ2-1; 9 bases line up with TRBD2. The CDR3 length is 16 residues. The trim removed 1 base at V and 2 bases at J, leaving 3 bases unmatched. Germline loops: CDR1 NSQYPW, CDR2 LRSPGD (reference sequence). CDR3: CTCSAGLGEDYAEQFF. CDR3 DNA (partial): TGCACCTGCAGTGCAGGACTGGGGGAGGACTATGCT.

In its sample, this clone ranks as medium-sized. Gene names are mouse gene names. The CDR3 is CASSGQSAETLYF. The DNA read from the CDR3 is TGTGCCAGCAGTGGACAGAGTGCAGAA. The J gene is TRBJ2-3, the V gene TRBV13-1, with a possible D match to TRBD1 (5 bases). The read ends 4 residues early relative to the CDR3; the germline J gene fills the gap. The V gene lost 3 bases and the J gene lost 0 bases, with 5 bases spanning the gap. Per the germline V gene, CDR1 is NSHNY and CDR2 is SYGAGN. The CDR3 has 13 residues.

Many counts were recorded for this clone. Gene names and germline match the mouse. The CDR3 end lies 4 residues beyond the end of the read and is filled in from the germline J gene. The genes are TRBV19 and TRBJ2-7; TRBD1 might be the D (6 bases). Looked up from germline, CDR1 is FNHDT and CDR2 is SITEND (reference sequence). V lost 6 bases and J lost 1, with 8 bases in between. The CDR3 length is 12 residues. The CDR3 protein is CASMGQSYEQYF. Incomplete CDR3 DNA: TGTGCCAGCATGGGACAATCCTAT.

This clone came up many times. Here the gene names and germline are mouse. The CDR3 goes on 4 residues after the read ends, and that part is filled in from the germline J gene. V and J are TRBV13-3 and TRBJ2-7; 8 bases are shared with TRBD2. This CDR3 is 15 amino acids long. Trimming at V came to 1 base and at J to 0 bases, leaving 3 bases not matched to a gene. CDR1 is NNHDY, CDR2 SYVADS, per germline. Partial CDR3 DNA: TGTGCCAGCAGTGATAGACTGGGGTTCTCCTAT. It is translated as CASSDRLGFSY. The CDR3 in full is CASSDRLGFSYEQYF.

Ten or more counts support this clone. Mouse gene names apply. The observed sequence ends 4 residues before the CDR3 terminus, with the missing tail filled in from the germline J gene. J is TRBJ2-3 and V is TRBV19, with TRBD2 matching 7 bases. Per the germline V gene, CDR1 is FNHDT and CDR2 is SITEND (reference sequence). J lost 0 bases, V lost 4 bases, and 2 bases had no gene match. The length of the CDR3 is 14 residues. This CDR3 is CASSRLGSAETLYF. The CDR3 bases that were read are TGTGCCAGCAGTCGACTGGGTAGTGCAGAA.

This clone was seen many times. Gene names refer to mouse genes. The missing CDR3 end, 4 residues past where the read stops, is filled in from the germline J gene. The chain links TRBV14 to TRBJ2-5; 13 bases map to TRBD2. The CDR3 consists of 16 residues. The germline V gene has CDR1 SGHDT and CDR2 FRDEAV. The sequenced part of the CDR3 DNA is TGTGCCAGCAGCTCCGGGACTGGGGGGGGTTGGGAC. As protein: CASSSGTGGGWD. The entire CDR3 is CASSSGTGGGWDTQYF.

There are many counts of this clone. Gene and germline names: mouse. The CDR3 end is not reached by the read, which stops 4 residues before it; the germline J gene fills it in. V usage is TRBV19 and J usage is TRBJ2-5; D is possibly TRBD1 (6 bases). Germline CDR1 FNHDT, CDR2 SITEND (reference sequence). The CDR3 runs 14 residues. Deletions cut 6 bases from V and 0 bases from J, with 11 bases between. CDR3 amino acids: CASTPDSNQDTQYF. The DNA read from the CDR3 is TGTGCCAGCACCCCGGACAGTAACCAAGAC. Based on the CDR3 plus reference TRBV19 and TRBJ2-5, the full variable domain is GGIITQTPKFLIGQEGQKLTLKCQQNFNHDTMYWYRQDSGKGLRLIYYSITENDLQKGDLSEGYDASREKKSSFSLTVTSAQKNEMAVFLCASTPDSNQDTQYFGPGTRLLVL.

Notes on this clone: The genes are named according to mouse. Read sequence stops 4 residues before the CDR3 end, and the germline J gene provides the missing end. This chain connects TRBV13-2 to TRBJ2-7, with D tentatively TRBD2 (6 bases). Trimming shortened V by 0 bases and J by 3 bases, and 7 bases separated the two germline ends. The length of the CDR3 is 13 residues. Germline V gives CDR1 NNHNN, CDR2 SYGAGS (reference sequence). The covered CDR3 bases are TGTGCCAGCGGTGATGTGGGGGACTAT. The encoded protein is CASGDVGDY. In full, the CDR3 is CASGDVGDYEQYF.

This clone was seen repeatedly, ten times or more. The genes and germline here are from mouse. CDR3 loop: CASRDRANTGQLYF. The sequenced part of the CDR3 DNA is TGTGCCAGCAGGGACAGAGCAAACACCGGG. This chain joins TRBV19 and TRBJ2-2; tentative D call: TRBD1 (6 bases). The read gets to within 4 residues of the CDR3 end, and the germline J gene fills in the rest. Per germline, CDR1 FNHDT and CDR2 SITEND (reference sequence). Between the trimmed V and J ends, which lost 5 bases and 0 bases, there was a span of 8 bases. The CDR3 totals 14 residues. The whole variable domain, remainder taken from reference TRBV19 and TRBJ2-2, is GGIITQTPKFLIGQEGQKLTLKCQQNFNHDTMYWYRQDSGKGLRLIYYSITENDLQKGDLSEGYDASREKKSSFSLTVTSAQKNEMAVFLCASRDRANTGQLYFGEGSKLTVL.

This clone has a count of ten or more. The gene names here belong to mouse. The read ends 4 residues early relative to the CDR3; the germline J gene fills the gap. The rearrangement links TRBV5 to TRBJ2-7; tentative D call: TRBD1 (6 bases). CDR1 is LGHNA and CDR2 is YNLKQL in the germline V gene (reference sequence). Trimming removed 1 base from V and 0 bases from J, with 7 bases in between. The CDR3 spans 14 residues. CDR3: CASSQGDISYEQYF. Incomplete CDR3 DNA: TGTGCCAGCAGCCAAGGGGACATCTCCTAT.